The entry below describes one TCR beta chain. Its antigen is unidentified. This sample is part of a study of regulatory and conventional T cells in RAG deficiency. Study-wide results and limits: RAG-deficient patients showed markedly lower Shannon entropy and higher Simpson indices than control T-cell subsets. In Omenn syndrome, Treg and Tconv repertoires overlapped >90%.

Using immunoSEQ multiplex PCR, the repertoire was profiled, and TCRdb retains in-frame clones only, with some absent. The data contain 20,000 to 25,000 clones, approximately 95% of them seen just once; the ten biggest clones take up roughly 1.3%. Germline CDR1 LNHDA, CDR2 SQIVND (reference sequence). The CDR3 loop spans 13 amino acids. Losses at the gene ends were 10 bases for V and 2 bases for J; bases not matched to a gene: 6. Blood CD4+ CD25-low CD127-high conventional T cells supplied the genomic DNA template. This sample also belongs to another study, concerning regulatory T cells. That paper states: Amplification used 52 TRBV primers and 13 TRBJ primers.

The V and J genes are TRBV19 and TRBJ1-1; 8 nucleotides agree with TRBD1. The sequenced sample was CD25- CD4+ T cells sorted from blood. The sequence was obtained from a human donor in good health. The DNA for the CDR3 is TGTGCCATTCAGACAGGGGACAACACTGAAGCTTTCTTT. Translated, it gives CAIQTGDNTEAFF.